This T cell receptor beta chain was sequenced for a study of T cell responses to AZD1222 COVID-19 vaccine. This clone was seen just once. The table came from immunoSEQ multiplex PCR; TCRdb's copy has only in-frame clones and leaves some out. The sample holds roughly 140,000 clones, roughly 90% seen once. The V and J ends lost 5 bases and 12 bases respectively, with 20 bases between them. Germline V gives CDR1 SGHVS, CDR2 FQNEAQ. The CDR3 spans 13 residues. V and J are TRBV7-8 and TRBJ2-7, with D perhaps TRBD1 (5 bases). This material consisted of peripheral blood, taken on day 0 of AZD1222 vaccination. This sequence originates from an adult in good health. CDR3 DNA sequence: TGTGCCAGCAGCCAACTTCAGGGATCCTTCCCGTACTTC. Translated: CASSQLQGSFPYF.